Each of the 18 T cell receptor beta chains below was sequenced from the same sample in a study of blood T cell repertoires in COVID-19. Profiled with immunoSEQ multiplex PCR; TCRdb holds only in-frame clones, not every one. The sample comprises over 90,000 clones, around 85% of which are singletons, and about 4.2% rests with the top ten. Sequenced sample: peripheral blood. These receptors were collected from a man aged 60 to 69 with acute or convalescent COVID-19.

This sequence joins TRBV28 and TRBJ1-2; D is undetermined. The germline V gene has CDR1 MDHEN and CDR2 SYDVKM. The CDR3 covers 12 residues. V lost 5 bases to trimming and J lost 6 bases, with 10 bases between them. The CDR3 DNA reads as TGTGCCAGCAGTCGTCGGAGGGATGGCTACACCTTC. Amino acids: CASSRRRDGYTF.

The chain links TRBV5-4 to TRBJ1-1; D not certain. V gave up 2 bases and J gave up 4 bases, with 9 bases separating them. The CDR3 has 13 amino acids. In germline, CDR1 is SGHNT, CDR2 YYREEE (reference sequence). The CDR3 is CASSLESITEAFF. CDR3 DNA: TGTGCCAGCAGCTTAGAGAGCATCACTGAAGCTTTCTTT.

The rearrangement uses TRBV24-1 and TRBJ1-5, with D perhaps TRBD1 (5 bases). CDR1 is KGHDR and CDR2 is SFDVKD in the germline V gene. The CDR3 consists of 14 residues. The V end was cut by 2 bases, the J end by 10 bases, with 14 bases between. CDR3: CATSDSPRQYPQHF. The DNA of the CDR3 is TGTGCCACCAGTGATTCCCCCCGACAGTACCCCCAGCATTTT.

V usage is TRBV7-9 and J usage is TRBJ2-3; D is undetermined. Germline V gives CDR1 SEHNR, CDR2 FQNEAQ (reference sequence). V was cut by 10 bases and J by 0 bases, with 14 bases left in between. The CDR3 loop spans 14 amino acids. CDR3 DNA: TGTGCCACCTCGTTGGGCGGCAGCACAGATACGCAGTATTTT. Its protein is CATSLGGSTDTQYF.

This clone was counted only a few times. This chain uses TRBV28 with TRBJ2-7; TRBD1 might be the D (6 bases). Germline V lookup: CDR1 MDHEN, CDR2 SYDVKM. This CDR3 contains 18 residues. The germline V and J ends were trimmed by 7 bases and 0 bases, with 25 bases remaining between them. The CDR3: CASITESQTGRSSYEQYF. The DNA for the CDR3 is TGTGCCAGCATAACCGAATCCCAGACAGGCCGCAGCTCCTACGAGCAGTACTTC.

The V gene is TRBV5-1, the J gene TRBJ1-1; perhaps TRBD1 as D (6 bases). The V gene's germline CDR1 is SGHRS and CDR2 YFSETQ. Deletions cut 5 bases from V and 2 bases from J, with 10 bases between. The CDR3 covers 13 residues. CDR3 in amino acids: CASRTGENTEAFF. The CDR3 region has the DNA TGCGCCAGCAGGACAGGCGAAAACACTGAAGCTTTCTTT.

This chain uses TRBV7-2 with TRBJ2-1, with D tentatively TRBD2 (8 bases). The V end lost 1 base, the J end lost 7 bases, and 17 bases lay between the germline ends. This CDR3 has 16 amino acids. CDR1 and CDR2 (germline): SGHTA, FQGNSA. CDR3 in amino acids: CASSLDSGTERNEQFF. CDR3 sequence (DNA): TGTGCCAGCAGCTTAGATAGCGGGACAGAGCGGAATGAGCAGTTCTTC. Looking up the rest from reference TRBV7-2 and TRBJ2-1 gives the full variable domain: GAGVSQSPSNKVTEKGKDVELRCDPISGHTALYWYRQSLGQGLEFLIYFQGNSAPDKSGLPSDRFSAERTGGSVSTLTIQRTQQEDSAVYLCASSLDSGTERNEQFFGPGTRLTVL.

V gene TRBV4-3 combines with J gene TRBJ2-7; D perhaps matches TRBD2 (5 bases). Germline V gene sequence: CDR1 LGHNA, CDR2 YSLEER. V shed 2 bases and J shed 0 bases, with 8 bases lying between them. The CDR3 contains 14 residues. CDR3 DNA sequence: TGCGCCAGCAGCCAATACGGGAACTCCTACGAGCAGTACTTC. It translates to CASSQYGNSYEQYF.

The chain links TRBV20-1 to TRBJ1-5, with D uncertain. Trimming left V 3 bases short and J 6 bases short, with 6 bases between. CDR1 and CDR2 from the germline V gene are DFQATT and SNEGSKA (reference sequence). The CDR3 covers 11 residues. In nucleotides, the CDR3 is TGCAGTGCTAGGGGAGTTCAGCCCCAGCATTTT. Translation gives CSARGVQPQHF.

This clone is a singleton in its sample. The chain recombines TRBV18 with TRBJ2-1, with TRBD2 as a possible D gene (5 bases). CDR1 is KGHSH, CDR2 LQKENI, per germline. Trimming pared 3 bases from V and 9 bases from J, leaving 9 bases between. The CDR3 extends over 12 amino acids. CDR3 in amino acids: CASSPIRGEQFF. CDR3 DNA: TGTGCCAGCTCACCCATACGGGGTGAGCAGTTCTTC.

The rearrangement joins TRBV19 to TRBJ1-1; 9 bases line up with TRBD1. V trimming: 6 bases; J trimming: 6 bases; junction bases outside the gene matches: 5. Germline CDR1 and CDR2: LNHDA and SQIVND (reference sequence). The CDR3 runs to 13 residues. The chain's CDR3 is CASRLQGAPEAFF. CDR3 nucleotides: TGTGCCAGTAGATTACAGGGGGCCCCTGAAGCTTTCTTT.

This chain uses TRBV9 with TRBJ2-3; D is ambiguous. Germline V gives CDR1 SGDLS, CDR2 YYNGEE. Trimming took 4 bases from V and 0 from J, leaving 3 bases between them. The CDR3 runs to 12 residues. CDR3 loop: CASSRSTDTQYF. The CDR3 DNA is TGTGCCAGCAGCCGTAGCACAGATACGCAGTATTTT.

This clone was observed a handful of times. V gene TRBV7-2 combines with J gene TRBJ1-2, with 10 positions matching TRBD1. Germline CDR1 SGHTA, CDR2 FQGNSA. The ends lost 5 bases at V and 4 bases at J; junction bases unmatched: 7. CDR3 length: 15 residues. CDR3 bases: TGTGCCAGCAGCGGACGGGACAGGGGTTTCTATGGCTACACCTTC. The encoded protein is CASSGRDRGFYGYTF.

This clone was seen once. This chain connects TRBV6-5 to TRBJ2-1; D possibly corresponds to TRBD2 (6 bases). The CDR3 sequence is 15 residues long. V was cut by 8 bases and J by 5 bases, with 19 bases left in between. Germline assignment: CDR1 MNHEY and CDR2 SVGAGI. CDR3 residues: CASRWIGSMDNEQFF. CDR3 sequence (DNA): TGTGCCAGCCGTTGGATCGGGAGTATGGACAATGAGCAGTTCTTC.

The rearrangement uses TRBV28 and TRBJ1-2; D is uncertain. The V and J ends lost 1 base and 7 bases respectively, with 13 bases between them. The CDR3 spans 14 residues. Germline values: CDR1 MDHEN, CDR2 SYDVKM. CDR3 sequence reads: CASSLLLFEAGYTF. In DNA form, the CDR3 reads TGTGCCAGCAGTTTATTACTATTCGAAGCTGGCTACACCTTC.

Only one count was recorded for this clone. This rearrangement joins TRBV19 to TRBJ2-3; TRBD2 matches 10 bases. The V gene end was trimmed by 5 bases and the J gene end by 4 bases; junction bases not matched to a gene: 12. Germline V gene sequence: CDR1 LNHDA, CDR2 SQIVND (reference sequence). The CDR3 has 17 amino acids. The CDR3 coding sequence is TGTGCCAGTAGTGATCGGGCTAGCGGGAGCGGTTCAGATACGCAGTATTTT. Its protein product is CASSDRASGSGSDTQYF.

The gene calls are TRBV10-3 and TRBJ1-1, with D possibly TRBD1 on 6 matching bases. Deletions cut 9 bases from V and 1 base from J, with 12 bases between. The CDR3 totals 13 residues. Germline V CDR1 and CDR2: ENHRY, SYGVKD. The CDR3 DNA reads as TGTGCCATTAAACGCAGGGGGAACACTGAAGCTTTCTTT. This codes for CAIKRRGNTEAFF.

This chain joins TRBV6-1 and TRBJ1-4, with TRBD1 as a possible D gene (6 bases). This CDR3 comprises 14 residues. Trimming left V 3 bases short and J 4 bases short, with 9 bases between. Germline lookup yields CDR1 MNHNS and CDR2 SASEGT. The chain's CDR3 is CASSEGALNEKLFF. DNA of the CDR3: TGTGCCAGCAGTGAGGGGGCCCTTAATGAAAAACTGTTTTTT.